The source of this TCR beta chain is a study of blood T cell repertoires in COVID-19. Study as a whole: Nucleic acid was either cDNA or gDNA, and it came from T cells, B-cell-depleted T cells, or PBMCs.

Original handling: Amplification of reference gene primers was used by the study to estimate nucleated cell counts. The method was immunoSEQ multiplex PCR; TCRdb's version includes in-frame clones alone and lacks a portion of them. V, J and clone size were drawn from that table, and D and trimming were deduced from the DNA. The profile shows some 88,000 clones, 85% to 90% of them singletons. CDR3 length: 13 amino acids. Trimming took 8 bases from V and 0 from J, leaving 10 bases between them. Looked up from germline, CDR1 is LNHNV and CDR2 is YYDKDF (reference sequence). This clone was picked up a small number of times.

The sample comprised peripheral blood. This sequence originates from a woman aged 70-85 years with acute or convalescent COVID-19. The chain uses TRBV15 and TRBJ1-1; D might be TRBD1 (5 bases). The CDR3 is CATRSGMNTEAFF. CDR3 in DNA: TGTGCCACCCGATCAGGGATGAACACTGAAGCTTTCTTT.